This T cell receptor (beta chain) is from a study of PD-1 blockade in mismatch repair-deficient tumors. About the study: Patients had over ten mismatch repair-deficient cancer types and were previously treated and progressing. General study points: Tumor-resident clones, often undetectable pretreatment in blood, expanded then contracted after pembrolizumab.

Here immunoSEQ multiplex PCR was the method, and the copy in TCRdb shows in-frame clones only, minus some. The profile shows under 20,000 clones, about 80% of them singletons. Details on this clone: The antigen is not known.

V dropped 6 bases and J dropped 5; count of bases not matched to a gene: 5. The V gene's germline CDR1 is MNHNS and CDR2 SASEGT. This CDR3 spans 14 amino acids. This specimen consisted of PBMCs, obtained 4 weeks after starting pembrolizumab. This rearrangement joins TRBV6-1 to TRBJ2-5, with 11 bases lining up with TRBD2. The receptor's source is an adult with mismatch repair-deficient cancer. The CDR3, as DNA: TGTGCCAGCAGCACTAGCGGGAGTTCGGAGACCCAGTACTTC. Protein: CASSTSGSSETQYF.